The next 8 T cell receptor beta chains were all read from a single sample in a study of CD8 T cells in Susac syndrome (dated by TCRdb to the late 2010s). The protocol used for the library was the immunoSEQ multiplex PCR assay. RNA was extracted using the RNeasy kit, and roughly 0.5 to 1 ug of the RNA was reverse transcribed with random hexamers. TCRdb took the public reads, trimmed them with fastp at Q25, ran MiXCR for clone calling and kept in-frame beta chains. Entries that share a CDR3 protein sequence are merged under the most common genes and DNA. This sample gives roughly 150,000 distinct CDR3 sequences in total; approximately 90% of them show up just once. The ten largest clones add up to roughly 0.08% of the sample. The sequenced sample was CD4+ T cells from PBMCs. The receptors were gathered from a human donor in good health.

This chain links TRBV10-3 with TRBJ1-1; D might be TRBD1 (6 bases). Germline loops: CDR1 ENHRY, CDR2 SYGVKD. CDR3 length equals 13 residues. Trimming left V 6 bases short and J 3 bases short, with 11 bases between. The CDR3 loop is CAIRGGGDTEAFF. The DNA of the CDR3 is TGTGCCATCAGGGGCGGGGGCGACACTGAAGCTTTCTTT.

The chain joins TRBV5-1 to TRBJ2-2; D is uncertain. This CDR3 is 15 amino acids long. Deletions cut 0 bases from V and 5 bases from J, with 11 bases between. The V gene's germline CDR1 is SGHRS and CDR2 YFSETQ. Written as DNA, the CDR3 is TGCGCCAGCAGCTTGGAAGGCAGGTTAACCGGGGAGCTGTTTTTT. It encodes CASSLEGRLTGELFF.

DNA for the CDR3: TGCGCCAGCAGCCTCCCGGGGGGAGGAATAACCGGGGAGCTGTTTTTT. Protein product: CASSLPGGGITGELFF. The chain joins TRBV5-1 to TRBJ2-2, with 7 nucleotides matching TRBD2. After removal of 4 bases from V and 5 bases from J, the junction contained 11 bases not matched to a gene. Germline CDR1 reads SGHRS; CDR2 reads YFSETQ. The length of the CDR3 is 16 residues.

As for this clonotype: The CDR3 end shows no conserved phenylalanine or tryptophan, and so a read error is likely. V gene TRBV5-1 combines with J gene TRBJ1-1; D perhaps matches TRBD1 (5 bases). The CDR3 covers 14 residues. V shed 0 bases and J shed 2 bases, with 8 bases lying between them. Germline V gene lookup returns CDR1 SGHRS and CDR2 YFSETQ. CDR3 bases: TGCGCCAGCAGCTTGGGGGACCGAAACACTGAAGCTTTCCTT. Translation gives CASSLGDRNTEAFL.

This sequence joins TRBV2 and TRBJ2-5; TRBD1 is a possible D gene (5 bases). Per the germline V gene, CDR1 is SNHLY and CDR2 is FYNNEI. The V gene lost 7 bases and the J gene lost 4 bases, with 13 bases spanning the gap. The CDR3 has 13 amino acids. Written as DNA, the CDR3 is TGTGCCAGCACGTCCAGGGCCCTAGAGACCCAGTACTTC. Encoded protein: CASTSRALETQYF.

The chain links TRBV29-1 to TRBJ1-2, with D perhaps matching TRBD1 (5 bases). The CDR3 sequence is 16 residues long. V lost 3 bases and J lost 0, with 17 bases in between. CDR1 is SQVTM, CDR2 ANQGSEA, per germline. For the CDR3, the DNA is TGCAGCGTTGACTCTGGGGCTGGACGGGCTAACTATGGCTACACCTTC. Amino acids: CSVDSGAGRANYGYTF.

The rearrangement joins TRBV21-1 to TRBJ2-3; the DNA was not used to check the table's D call, TRBD2. TRBV21-1 is recorded as a pseudogene. The CDR3 totals 14 residues. As DNA, the CDR3 is TGTGCCAGCAGCAAACGGGAGTGCACAGATACGCAGTATTTT. This gives the protein CASSKRECTDTQYF.

V gene TRBV11-3 combines with J gene TRBJ2-7; tentative D call: TRBD2 (6 bases). Germline-derived CDR1 and CDR2 are SGHNT and YENEEA. This CDR3 region has 15 residues. V lost 2 bases to trimming and J lost 0 bases, with 11 bases between them. CDR3 bases: TGTGCCAGCAGCTTATCTAGCGTGACCTCCTACGAGCAGTACTTC. It encodes CASSLSSVTSYEQYF. Full variable domain (rest looked up from reference TRBV11-3 and TRBJ2-7): EAGVVQSPRYKIIEKKQPVAFWCNPISGHNTLYWYLQNLGQGPELLIRYENEEAVDDSQLPKDRFSAERLKGVDSTLKIQPAELGDSAVYLCASSLSSVTSYEQYFGPGTRLTVT.